One and the same sample provided the 7 T cell receptor beta chains below, sequenced in a study of blood T cell repertoires in COVID-19. TCRdb's copy holds only in-frame clones and misses some; the assay was immunoSEQ multiplex PCR. The profile shows around 260,000 clones, around 88% of them singletons. The sequenced material came from peripheral blood. The receptors come from a man aged 30 to 39 with active or convalescent COVID-19.

This chain connects TRBV4-1 to TRBJ1-6; a possible D gene is TRBD1 (5 bases). V lost 1 base, J lost 6 bases, and 16 bases lay in between. The CDR3 contains 17 residues. Germline V gene data show CDR1 as MGHRA and CDR2 as YSYEKL. The CDR3 here is CASSQGPRSQGNSPLHF. The CDR3 DNA follows: TGCGCCAGCAGCCAAGGGCCCCGGTCTCAGGGTAATTCACCCCTCCACTTT.

The chain couples TRBV9 to TRBJ1-2; D might be TRBD1 (6 bases). Germline V gene sequence: CDR1 SGDLS, CDR2 YYNGEE. The CDR3 consists of 14 residues. V gave up 3 bases and J gave up 2 bases, with 11 bases separating them. CDR3 residues: CASSEDDRNYGYTF. CDR3 coding DNA: TGTGCCAGCAGCGAAGACGACAGGAACTATGGCTACACCTTC.

V and J are TRBV7-2 and TRBJ2-2; tentatively, D is TRBD2 (6 bases). V gave up 1 base and J gave up 2 bases, with 11 bases separating them. Germline lookup yields CDR1 SGHTA and CDR2 FQGNSA. CDR3 length equals 16 residues. The CDR3 loop reads CASSLVGTSNTGELFF. The DNA of the CDR3 is TGTGCCAGCAGCTTAGTTGGGACTTCCAACACCGGGGAGCTGTTTTTT. Based on the CDR3 plus reference TRBV7-2 and TRBJ2-2, the full variable domain is GAGVSQSPSNKVTEKGKDVELRCDPISGHTALYWYRQSLGQGLEFLIYFQGNSAPDKSGLPSDRFSAERTGGSVSTLTIQRTQQEDSAVYLCASSLVGTSNTGELFFGEGSRLTVL.

The chain combines TRBV6-5 with TRBJ2-3; 8 bases map to TRBD2. V was pared by 6 bases and J by 6 bases, with 5 bases of the junction left unmatched. The CDR3 has 13 amino acids. Germline-derived CDR1 and CDR2 are MNHEY and SVGAGI. This CDR3 reads CASSLRGGDTQYF. For the CDR3, the DNA is TGTGCCAGCAGCCTTCGGGGGGGGGATACGCAGTATTTT.

This sequence joins TRBV18 and TRBJ2-7; TRBD1 matches at 12 bases. Trimming at V came to 1 base and at J to 4 bases, leaving 5 bases not matched to a gene. This CDR3 spans 16 amino acids. Germline V gene data show CDR1 as KGHSH and CDR2 as LQKENI. Here the CDR3 DNA reads TGTGCCAGCTCACCACGGGGGACAGGGGGCTTATACGAGCAGTACTTC. The encoded protein is CASSPRGTGGLYEQYF.

This clone has a single count. This sequence joins TRBV4-2 and TRBJ2-2; 8 bases map to TRBD2. Germline-derived CDR1 and CDR2 are LGHNA and YNFKEQ. The ends lost 1 base at V and 6 bases at J; junction bases unmatched: 10. The CDR3 consists of 17 residues. The CDR3 nucleotides read TGTGCCAGCAGCCAAGCGTTGAGCCAGCGGGGGCCCGGGGAGCTGTTTTTT. Its protein product is CASSQALSQRGPGELFF.

This sequence joins TRBV7-8 and TRBJ1-3; D is ambiguous. The V end lost 1 base, the J end lost 0 bases, and 7 bases lay between the germline ends. Germline V gene sequence: CDR1 SGHVS, CDR2 FQNEAQ. This CDR3 has 15 residues. The CDR3 reads CASSLGLPSGNTIYF. CDR3 sequence (DNA): TGTGCCAGCAGCTTAGGACTGCCCTCTGGAAACACCATATATTTT.